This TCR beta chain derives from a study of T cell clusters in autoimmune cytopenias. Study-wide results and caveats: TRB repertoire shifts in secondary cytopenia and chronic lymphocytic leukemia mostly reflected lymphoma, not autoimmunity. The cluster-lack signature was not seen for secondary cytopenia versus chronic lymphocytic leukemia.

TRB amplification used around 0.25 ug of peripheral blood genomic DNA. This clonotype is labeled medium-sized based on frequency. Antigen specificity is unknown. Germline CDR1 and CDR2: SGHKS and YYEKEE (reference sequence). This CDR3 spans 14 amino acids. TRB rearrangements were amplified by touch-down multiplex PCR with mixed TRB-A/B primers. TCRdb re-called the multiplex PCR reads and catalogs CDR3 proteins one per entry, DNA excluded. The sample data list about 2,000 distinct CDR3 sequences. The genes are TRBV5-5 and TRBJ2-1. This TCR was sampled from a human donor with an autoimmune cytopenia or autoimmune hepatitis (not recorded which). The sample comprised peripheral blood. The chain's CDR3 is CASSLAGANNEQFF.